Listed here is a single T cell receptor (beta chain). Antigen specificity is unknown. Per the germline V gene, CDR1 is SGHTA and CDR2 is FQGNSA. This CDR3 is 16 amino acids long. With V trimmed by 6 bases and J by 5 bases, 9 bases remained unmatched. The data belong to a study of cytomegalovirus exposure and HLA in healthy donors. Overall study results and limits: Segments of the TCR beta V type were, in most cases, productive about 87% or about 30% of the time in an earlier analysis. Some V segments (TRBV6-2 and TRBV6-3 among them) were excluded as indistinguishable. Rarity held for most TCR sequences, but there were some public TCRs that occurred in many donors.

Primers included in the PCR were 60 Vbeta and 13 Jbeta primers. This table comes from immunoSEQ multiplex PCR, and its TCRdb copy is limited to in-frame clones, with some not included. The data show about 93,000 clones, around four fifths seen once. The sample comprised PBMCs. The sequence derives from a boy between 10 and 17 years old in good health and CMV-seronegative. The chain has TRBV7-2 and TRBJ2-3; 12 bases are shared with TRBD2. Written as DNA, the CDR3 is TGTGCCAGCAGGAATAGACTAGCGGGAGCGGTAGATACGCAGTATTTT. Translation: CASRNRLAGAVDTQYF.